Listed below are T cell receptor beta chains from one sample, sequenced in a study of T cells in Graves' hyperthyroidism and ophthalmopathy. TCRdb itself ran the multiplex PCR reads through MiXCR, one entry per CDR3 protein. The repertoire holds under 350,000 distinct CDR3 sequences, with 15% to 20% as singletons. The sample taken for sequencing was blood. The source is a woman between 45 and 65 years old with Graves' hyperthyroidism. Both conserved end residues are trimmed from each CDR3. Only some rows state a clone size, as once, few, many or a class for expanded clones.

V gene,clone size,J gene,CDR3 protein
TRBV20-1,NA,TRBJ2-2,SASPVMNTGELF
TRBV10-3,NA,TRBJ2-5,AISDGWVETQY
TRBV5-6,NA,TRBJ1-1,ASSLSPRMNTEAF
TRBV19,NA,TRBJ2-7,ASSRSGTGEYEQY
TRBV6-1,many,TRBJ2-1,ASGLAGGGNEQF
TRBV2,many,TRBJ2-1,ASGFGLAGGPANEQF
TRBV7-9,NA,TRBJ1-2,ASSLSHGYT
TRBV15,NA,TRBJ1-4,ATSRGNSGATNEKLF
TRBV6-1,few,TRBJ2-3,ASGLAGESTDTQY
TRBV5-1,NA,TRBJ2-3,ASSTGYADTQY
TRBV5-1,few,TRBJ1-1,ASSLEQGATSF
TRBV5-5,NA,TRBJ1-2,ASSLEPGTYGYT
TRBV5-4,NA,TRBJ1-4,ASSFQTGTNEKLF
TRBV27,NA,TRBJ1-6,ASRDLGNSPLH
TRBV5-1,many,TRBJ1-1,ASSFSAGGDTEAF
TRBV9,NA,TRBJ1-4,ASSGDGLNEKLF
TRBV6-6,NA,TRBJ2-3,ASSYSSRGTDTQY
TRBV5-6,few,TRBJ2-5,ASSLLALQGETQY
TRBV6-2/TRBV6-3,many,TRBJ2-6,ASTSGANVLT
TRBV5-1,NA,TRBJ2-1,ASSASPDTSGPWGNEQF
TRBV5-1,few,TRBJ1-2,ASSLRSLNYGYT
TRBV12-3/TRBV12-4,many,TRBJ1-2,ASSLEFSANYGYT
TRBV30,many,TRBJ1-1,AWRPNSEAF
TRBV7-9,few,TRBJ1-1,ASSHSGDEAF
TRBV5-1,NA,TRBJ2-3,ASSSDSLQQY
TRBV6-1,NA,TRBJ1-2,ASSEMMQGLVGYT
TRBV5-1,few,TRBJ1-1,ASSLAGVSTEAF
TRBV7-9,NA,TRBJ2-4,ASSLGLGVADIQY
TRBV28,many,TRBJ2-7,ASSFYIGNSYEQY
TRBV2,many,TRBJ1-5,ASSEGWNQPQH
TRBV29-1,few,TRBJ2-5,SVAPPRTGGRGTQY
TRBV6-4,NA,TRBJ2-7,ASSEYPGTSIDEQY
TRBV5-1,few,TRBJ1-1,ASSLVLRGDGEAF
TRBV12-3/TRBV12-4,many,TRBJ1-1,ASSLQENTEAF
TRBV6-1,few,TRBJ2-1,ASRAQGGDNEQF
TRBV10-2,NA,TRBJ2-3,ASSESAGQGLTQY
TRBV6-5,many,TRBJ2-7,ASSYSSGINYEQY
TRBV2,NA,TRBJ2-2,ASNRARGTEELF
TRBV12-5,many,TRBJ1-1,ASGPDSTEAF
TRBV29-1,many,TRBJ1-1,SVEPTGPNTEAF
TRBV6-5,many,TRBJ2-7,ASSLLTGSMYEQY
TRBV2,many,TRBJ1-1,ASSSGQGISTEAF
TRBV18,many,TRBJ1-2,ASSSSGQADGYT
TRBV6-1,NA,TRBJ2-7,ASSFAPSYEQY
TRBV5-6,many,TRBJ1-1,ASSLGTENTEAF
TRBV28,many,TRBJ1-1,ASSPGQGASEAF
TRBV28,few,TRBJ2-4,ASIRTSGMGVAKNIQY
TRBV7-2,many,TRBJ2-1,ASSLVPLNEQF
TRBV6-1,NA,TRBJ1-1,ASSRGSQNTEAF
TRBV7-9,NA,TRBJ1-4,ASSPPTVRLYEKLF
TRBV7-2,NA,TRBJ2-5,ASSSGRRETQY
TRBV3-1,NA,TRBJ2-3,ASSQLSLIDTQY
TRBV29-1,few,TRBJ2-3,SVEDQSGAADTQY
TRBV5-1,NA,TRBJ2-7,ASSATSGYEQY